The following is a T cell receptor beta chain sequence with its context. These data belong to a study of blood T cell repertoires in COVID-19. Participants' reported clinical history set cohort assignment. Among Cohort 3 donors, those recovered had two negative PCRs, clearance, or symptom resolution. The assay was immunoSEQ multiplex PCR, and TCRdb's table has in-frame clones only and misses some. Counted here are some 340,000 clones, roughly 80% occurring once; the ten biggest clones make up 5.1%. Trimming pared 6 bases from V and 10 bases from J, leaving 16 bases between. Germline V gene sequence: CDR1 LNHDA, CDR2 SQIVND (reference sequence). The CDR3 has 13 residues.

This TCR came from a woman between 45 and 65 years old who had recovered from COVID-19. The sample comprised PBMCs or T cells enriched from blood (not recorded which). The chain has TRBV19 and TRBJ2-1, with TRBD1 as a possible D gene (5 bases). The CDR3 coding sequence is TGTGCCAGTAGCGATAGGGGCTTCGGGGAGCAGTTCTTC. Amino acid sequence: CASSDRGFGEQFF. The variable domain in full, with the rest retrieved from reference TRBV19 and TRBJ2-1, is DGGITQSPKYLFRKEGQNVTLSCEQNLNHDAMYWYRQDPGQGLRLIYYSQIVNDFQKGDIAEGYSVSREKKESFPLTVTSAQKNPTAFYLCASSDRGFGEQFFGPGTRLTVL.